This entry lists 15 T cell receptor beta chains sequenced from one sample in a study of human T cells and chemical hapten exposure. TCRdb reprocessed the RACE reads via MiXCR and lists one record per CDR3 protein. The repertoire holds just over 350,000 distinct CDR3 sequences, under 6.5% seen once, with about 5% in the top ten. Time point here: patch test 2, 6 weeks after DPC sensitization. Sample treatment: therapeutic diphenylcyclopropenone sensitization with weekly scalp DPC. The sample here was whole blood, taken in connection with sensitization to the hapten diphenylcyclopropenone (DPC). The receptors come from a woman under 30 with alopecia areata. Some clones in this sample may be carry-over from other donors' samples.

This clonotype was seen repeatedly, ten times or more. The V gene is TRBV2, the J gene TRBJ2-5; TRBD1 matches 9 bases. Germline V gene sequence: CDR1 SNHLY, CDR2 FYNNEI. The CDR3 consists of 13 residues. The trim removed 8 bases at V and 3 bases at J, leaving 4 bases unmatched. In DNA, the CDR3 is TGTGCCAGCGGGAGGGACAGGGAAGAGACCCAGTACTTC. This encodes CASGRDREETQYF.

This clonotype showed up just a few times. CDR3 sequence: CASSTRDRGLEQYF. CDR3 DNA: TGCGCCAGCAGCACCCGGGACAGGGGGCTGGAGCAGTACTTC. The genes are TRBV5-1 and TRBJ2-7, with TRBD1 identical over 12 bases. V gave up 4 bases and J gave up 7 bases; unmatched junction bases: 6. Germline V CDR1 and CDR2: SGHRS, YFSETQ. The CDR3 runs to 14 residues.

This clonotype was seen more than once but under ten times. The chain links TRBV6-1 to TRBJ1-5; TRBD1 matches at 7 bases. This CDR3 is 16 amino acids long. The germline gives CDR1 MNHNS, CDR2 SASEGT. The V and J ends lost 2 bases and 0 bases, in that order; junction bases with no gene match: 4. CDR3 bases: TGTGCCAGCAGTGAATGGGGACAGACTAGCAATCAGCCCCAGCATTTT. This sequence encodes CASSEWGQTSNQPQHF.

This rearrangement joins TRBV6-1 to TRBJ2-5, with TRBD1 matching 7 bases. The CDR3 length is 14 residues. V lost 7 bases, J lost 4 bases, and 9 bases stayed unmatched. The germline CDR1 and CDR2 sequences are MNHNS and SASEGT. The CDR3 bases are TGTGCCAGCACCGGGGCAGGGGGAAGAGAGACCCAGTACTTC. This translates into CASTGAGGRETQYF.

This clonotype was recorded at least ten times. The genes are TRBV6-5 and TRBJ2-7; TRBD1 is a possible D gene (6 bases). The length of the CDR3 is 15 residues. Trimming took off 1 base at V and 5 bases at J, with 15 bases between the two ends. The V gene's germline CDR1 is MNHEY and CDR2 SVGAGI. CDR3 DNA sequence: TGTGCCAGCAGTTACTTTTCAGGGGATTTTGACGAGCAGTACTTC. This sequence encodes CASSYFSGDFDEQYF.

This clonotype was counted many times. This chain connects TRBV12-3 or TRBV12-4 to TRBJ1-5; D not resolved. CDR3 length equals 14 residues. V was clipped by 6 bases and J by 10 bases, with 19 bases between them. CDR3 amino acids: CASSGPWSSQPQHF. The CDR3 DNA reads TGTGCCAGCAGCGGCCCTTGGAGTTCGCAACCCCAGCATTTT.

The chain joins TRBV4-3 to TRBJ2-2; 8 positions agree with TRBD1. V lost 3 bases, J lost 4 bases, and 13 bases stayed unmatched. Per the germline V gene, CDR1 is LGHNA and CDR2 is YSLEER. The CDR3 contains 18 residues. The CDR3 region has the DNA TGCGCCAGCAGCCATGTACCCCTTGGGACAGGTGGCACCGGGGAGCTGTTTTTT. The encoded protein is CASSHVPLGTGGTGELFF.

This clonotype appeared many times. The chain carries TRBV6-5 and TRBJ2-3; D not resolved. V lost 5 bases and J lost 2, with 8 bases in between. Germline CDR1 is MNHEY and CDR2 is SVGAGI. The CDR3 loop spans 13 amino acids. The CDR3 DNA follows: TGTGCCAGCAGTCTCGCTGACACAGATACGCAGTATTTT. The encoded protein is CASSLADTDTQYF.

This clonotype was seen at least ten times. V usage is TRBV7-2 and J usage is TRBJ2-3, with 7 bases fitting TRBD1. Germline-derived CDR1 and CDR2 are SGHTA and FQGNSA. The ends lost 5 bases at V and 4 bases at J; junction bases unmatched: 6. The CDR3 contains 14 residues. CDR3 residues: CASSPGQSSDTQYF. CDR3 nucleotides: TGTGCCAGCAGCCCGGGACAGAGCTCAGATACGCAGTATTTT.

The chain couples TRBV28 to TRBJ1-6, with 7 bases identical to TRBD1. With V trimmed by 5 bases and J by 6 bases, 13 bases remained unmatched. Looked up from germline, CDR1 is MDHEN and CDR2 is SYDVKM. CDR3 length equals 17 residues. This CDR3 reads CASSTLDRVSGNSPLHF. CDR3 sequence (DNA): TGTGCCAGCAGTACCCTAGACAGGGTTAGTGGTAATTCACCCCTCCACTTT.

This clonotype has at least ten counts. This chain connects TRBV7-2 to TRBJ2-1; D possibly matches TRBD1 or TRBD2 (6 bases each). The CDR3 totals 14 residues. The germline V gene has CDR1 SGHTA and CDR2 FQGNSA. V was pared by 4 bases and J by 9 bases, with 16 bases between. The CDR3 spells CASSSAEGGVEQFF. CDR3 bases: TGTGCCAGCAGCTCCGCCGAGGGGGGAGTTGAGCAGTTCTTC.

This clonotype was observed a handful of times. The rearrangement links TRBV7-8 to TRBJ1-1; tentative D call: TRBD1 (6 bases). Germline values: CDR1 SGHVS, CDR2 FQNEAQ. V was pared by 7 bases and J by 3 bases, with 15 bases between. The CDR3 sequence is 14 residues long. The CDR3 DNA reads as TGTGCCAGCAACCTACAGGGTCGTCACACTGAAGCTTTCTTT. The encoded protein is CASNLQGRHTEAFF.

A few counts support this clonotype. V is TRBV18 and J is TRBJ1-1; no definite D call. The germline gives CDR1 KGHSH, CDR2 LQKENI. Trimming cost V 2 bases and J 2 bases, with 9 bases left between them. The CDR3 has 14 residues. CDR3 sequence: CASSPGQENTEAFF. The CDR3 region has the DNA TGTGCCAGCTCACCAGGCCAGGAAAACACTGAAGCTTTCTTT. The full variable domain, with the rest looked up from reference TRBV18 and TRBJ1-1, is NAGVMQNPRHLVRRRGQEARLRCSPMKGHSHVYWYRQLPEEGLKFMVYLQKENIIDESGMPKERFSAEFPKEGPSILRIQQVVRGDSAAYFCASSPGQENTEAFFGQGTRLTVV.

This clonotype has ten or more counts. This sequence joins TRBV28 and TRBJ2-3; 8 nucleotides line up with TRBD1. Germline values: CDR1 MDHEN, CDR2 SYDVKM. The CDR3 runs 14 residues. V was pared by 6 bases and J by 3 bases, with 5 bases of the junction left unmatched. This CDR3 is CASSKTGVTDTQYF. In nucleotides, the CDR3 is TGTGCCAGCAGCAAGACAGGGGTGACAGATACGCAGTATTTT. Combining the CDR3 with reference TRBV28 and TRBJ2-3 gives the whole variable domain DVKVTQSSRYLVKRTGEKVFLECVQDMDHENMFWYRQDPGLGLRLIYFSYDVKMKEKGDIPEGYSVSREKKERFSLILESASTNQTSMYLCASSKTGVTDTQYFGPGTRLTVL.

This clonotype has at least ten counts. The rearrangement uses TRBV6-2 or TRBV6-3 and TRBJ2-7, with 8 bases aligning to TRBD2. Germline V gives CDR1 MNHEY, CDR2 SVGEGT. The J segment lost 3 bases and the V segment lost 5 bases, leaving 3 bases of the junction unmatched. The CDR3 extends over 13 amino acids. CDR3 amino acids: CASSRGGFYEQYF. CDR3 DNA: TGTGCCAGCAGTCGGGGGGGATTCTACGAGCAGTACTTC.